This passage covers 28 T cell receptor beta chains from one sample sequenced in a study of OX40 agonist ivuxolimab in advanced cancers. The data were produced by immunoSEQ multiplex PCR, yet TCRdb's version contains in-frame clones alone and is incomplete. The profile shows fewer than 8,000 clones, more than 85% of them singletons. The sample here was CD4+ or CD8+ T cells sorted from blood, taken in a trial of the OX40 agonist ivuxolimab. Every receptor here comes from an adult with an advanced solid tumor such as melanoma, head and neck, liver or kidney cancer.

This clone appeared a few times. V and J are TRBV12-5 and TRBJ2-1, with D possibly being TRBD1 (5 bases). The CDR3 loop spans 14 amino acids. V shed 3 bases and J shed 6 bases, with 12 bases lying between them. Germline assignment: CDR1 LGHNT and CDR2 FRNRAP. The CDR3 nucleotides are TGTGCTAGTGGTTTTCAGGGAAGGGCCAATGAGCAGTTCTTC. Translation gives CASGFQGRANEQFF.

The V gene is TRBV9, the J gene TRBJ2-2, with TRBD2 identical over 10 bases. Germline CDR1 is SGDLS and CDR2 is YYNGEE. The CDR3 length is 16 residues. V gave up 4 bases and J gave up 5 bases; unmatched junction bases: 8. The CDR3 coding sequence is TGTGCCAGCAGCCCCCTTAGCGGGAGGCGTACCGGGGAGCTGTTTTTT. This gives the protein CASSPLSGRRTGELFF.

The rearrangement uses TRBV19 and TRBJ1-2; D is unclear. Germline V CDR1 and CDR2: LNHDA, SQIVND (reference sequence). The CDR3 length is 13 residues. The V end was cut by 5 bases, the J end by 4 bases, with 11 bases between. For the CDR3, the DNA is TGTGCCAGTAGTGGTCAGGCTTTCTATGGCTACACCTTC. This codes for CASSGQAFYGYTF.

The V call is TRBV10-1, the J call TRBJ2-7; the D is unclear. CDR3 size: 14 residues. In germline, CDR1 is WNHNN, CDR2 SYGVQD (reference sequence). Trimming pared 3 bases from V and 0 bases from J, leaving 9 bases between. CDR3 residues: CASSEERASYEQYF. CDR3 bases: TGCGCCAGCAGTGAAGAGCGCGCCTCCTACGAGCAGTACTTC.

The V call is TRBV19, the J call TRBJ1-2, with a possible D match to TRBD1 (6 bases). Trimming stripped 5 bases from V and 4 bases from J, with 14 bases between. This CDR3 comprises 14 residues. CDR1 and CDR2 from the germline V gene are LNHDA and SQIVND (reference sequence). CDR3 sequence reads: CASSLAGTSYGYTF. Written as DNA, the CDR3 is TGTGCCAGTAGTCTCGCGGGGACATCCTATGGCTACACCTTC.

The chain is built from TRBV6-6 and TRBJ1-4; the D gene is possibly TRBD1 (5 bases). This CDR3 spans 16 amino acids. From germline, CDR1 is MNHNY and CDR2 SVGAGI (reference sequence). The V gene lost 7 bases and the J gene lost 0 bases, with 15 bases spanning the gap. Written as DNA, the CDR3 is TGTGCCAGCATCCGGACAAAATTTGCAACTAATGAAAAACTGTTTTTT. It is translated as CASIRTKFATNEKLFF.

V and J are TRBV14 and TRBJ2-5, with TRBD2 matching over 8 bases. Trimming cost V 0 bases and J 4 bases; bases outside gene matches: 4. The CDR3 is 15 residues long. Germline CDR1 SGHDN, CDR2 FVKESK. Written as DNA, the CDR3 is TGTGCCAGCAGCCAAGAAGGTACTAGCGGAGAGACCCAGTACTTC. This gives the protein CASSQEGTSGETQYF.

This chain uses TRBV18 with TRBJ1-1; 10 bases line up with TRBD1. CDR1 and CDR2 (germline): KGHSH, LQKENI. J gave up 4 bases and V 8 bases, and 16 bases lay outside the gene matches. This CDR3 region has 17 residues. The CDR3 sequence: CASPEPDRGRRPTEAFF. In DNA, the CDR3 is TGTGCCAGCCCCGAGCCTGACAGGGGGCGACGTCCCACTGAAGCTTTCTTT. Using reference TRBV18 and TRBJ1-1 for the parts outside the CDR3, the full variable domain is NAGVMQNPRHLVRRRGQEARLRCSPMKGHSHVYWYRQLPEEGLKFMVYLQKENIIDESGMPKERFSAEFPKEGPSILRIQQVVRGDSAAYFCASPEPDRGRRPTEAFFGQGTRLTVV.

This sequence joins TRBV6-5 and TRBJ2-1; D is unclear. The V gene lost 8 bases and the J gene lost 3 bases, with 2 bases spanning the gap. The CDR3 consists of 10 residues. Per the germline V gene, CDR1 is MNHEY and CDR2 is SVGAGI. CDR3 sequence (DNA): TGTGCCAGCGGCTACAATGAGCAGTTCTTC. Translated, it gives CASGYNEQFF.

This sequence joins TRBV5-1 and TRBJ2-7; D not certain. The CDR3 spans 13 residues. Germline V gene lookup returns CDR1 SGHRS and CDR2 YFSETQ. The germline V and J ends were trimmed by 4 bases and 0 bases, with 8 bases remaining between them. As DNA, the CDR3 is TGCGCCAGCAGCATTTACTCCTCCTACGAGCAGTACTTC. It translates to CASSIYSSYEQYF.

V usage is TRBV7-9 and J usage is TRBJ2-1; the match to TRBD2 covers 10 bases. CDR1 SEHNR and CDR2 FQNEAQ come from the germline V gene (reference sequence). The length of the CDR3 is 17 residues. V trimming: 3 bases; J trimming: 4 bases; junction bases outside the gene matches: 9. The CDR3 DNA follows: TGTGCCAGCAGCTTGGGGTTGGGAGCGGGAGGGTACAATGAGCAGTTCTTC. It codes for CASSLGLGAGGYNEQFF.

This chain connects TRBV2 to TRBJ1-1; D gene unclear. Germline lookup yields CDR1 SNHLY and CDR2 FYNNEI. The CDR3 is made up of 11 amino acids. Trimming left V 10 bases short and J 1 base short, with 7 bases between. The CDR3 spells CANRGNTEAFF. CDR3 DNA: TGTGCCAACCGAGGGAACACTGAAGCTTTCTTT.

This clone was recorded only once. The CDR3 sequence: CASNAPGSYEQYF. For the CDR3, the DNA is TGTGCCAGCAACGCGCCTGGTTCCTACGAGCAGTACTTC. The chain couples TRBV7-9 to TRBJ2-7; D uncertain. The germline V and J ends were trimmed by 7 bases and 1 base, with 11 bases remaining between them. This CDR3 has 13 residues. Germline V gene sequence: CDR1 SEHNR, CDR2 FQNEAQ (reference sequence). Full variable domain (remainder filled in from reference TRBV7-9 and TRBJ2-7): DTGVSQNPRHKITKRGQNVTFRCDPISEHNRLYWYRQTLGQGPEFLTYFQNEAQLEKSRLLSDRFSAERPKGSFSTLEIQRTEQGDSAMYLCASNAPGSYEQYFGPGTRLTVT.

This clone occurred a few times. The chain carries TRBV7-6 and TRBJ2-7, with a weak D call TRBD2 (5 bases). CDR3 length: 12 amino acids. Deletions cut 1 base from V and 9 bases from J, with 10 bases between. Per the germline V gene, CDR1 is SGHVS and CDR2 is FNYEAQ. The CDR3 reads CASSLETSRQYF. CDR3 nucleotides: TGTGCCAGCAGCTTAGAAACTAGTCGGCAGTACTTC.

The gene calls are TRBV29-1 and TRBJ1-1; D perhaps matches TRBD1 (5 bases). This CDR3 has 15 residues. V was trimmed by 2 bases and J by 8 bases, leaving 21 bases between them. Germline V CDR1 and CDR2: SQVTM, ANQGSEA. The CDR3 bases are TGCAGCGTTGAAATGGAGGGGAGAATGCAGGGAGAAGCTTTCTTT. The encoded protein is CSVEMEGRMQGEAFF.

This sequence joins TRBV14 and TRBJ2-2; 7 positions match TRBD1. Germline CDR1 reads SGHDN; CDR2 reads FVKESK. V dropped 2 bases and J dropped 5; count of bases not matched to a gene: 8. This CDR3 contains 16 residues. Written as DNA, the CDR3 is TGTGCCAGCAGCCAACTTTCGACAGGGTGGACCGGGGAGCTGTTTTTT. Residues: CASSQLSTGWTGELFF.

The chain is built from TRBV15 and TRBJ2-7, with TRBD1 as a possible D gene (6 bases). V dropped 2 bases and J dropped 2 bases, with 19 bases sitting between them. Germline lookup yields CDR1 LNHNV and CDR2 YYDKDF (reference sequence). The CDR3 runs to 17 residues. As DNA, the CDR3 is TGTGCCACCAGCAGATCCGCAGACAGGCCGGTCCCCTACGAGCAGTACTTC. This sequence encodes CATSRSADRPVPYEQYF.

This chain connects TRBV19 to TRBJ2-7; D is uncertain. The CDR3 consists of 14 residues. Trimming removed 9 bases from V and 5 bases from J, with 20 bases in between. Germline CDR1 is LNHDA and CDR2 is SQIVND (reference sequence). The chain's CDR3 is CASSDGQLVDEQYF. DNA for the CDR3: TGTGCCAGCAGTGATGGGCAGCTCGTGGACGAGCAGTACTTC.

The chain carries TRBV7-2 and TRBJ2-5; perhaps TRBD2 as D (5 bases). The germline V gene has CDR1 SGHTA and CDR2 FQGNSA. The CDR3 covers 13 residues. V was cut by 4 bases and J by 9 bases, with 15 bases left in between. This CDR3 is CASSSDLPGSQYF. The DNA for the CDR3 is TGTGCCAGCAGCTCGGACTTGCCTGGGTCCCAGTACTTC.

This clone came up a few times. The genes are TRBV7-9 and TRBJ2-1; maybe TRBD1 (6 bases). V lost 0 bases and J 2 bases, leaving 17 bases between the germline ends. The germline CDR1 and CDR2 sequences are SEHNR and FQNEAQ (reference sequence). The CDR3 consists of 18 residues. The CDR3 region is CASSLAAWTAQTYNEQFF. The CDR3 DNA reads TGTGCCAGCAGCTTAGCCGCTTGGACAGCCCAAACCTACAATGAGCAGTTCTTC. Full variable domain (outside the CDR3, taken from reference TRBV7-9 and TRBJ2-1): DTGVSQNPRHKITKRGQNVTFRCDPISEHNRLYWYRQTLGQGPEFLTYFQNEAQLEKSRLLSDRFSAERPKGSFSTLEIQRTEQGDSAMYLCASSLAAWTAQTYNEQFFGPGTRLTVL.

The chain is built from TRBV9 and TRBJ2-7; D is undetermined. The CDR3 has 12 amino acids. V shed 4 bases and J shed 9 bases, with 14 bases lying between them. The V gene's germline CDR1 is SGDLS and CDR2 YYNGEE. The CDR3 region has the DNA TGTGCCAGCAGCATGCCTGATGGTGTGCAGTACTTC. Its translation: CASSMPDGVQYF.

This clone turned up a few times. The chain uses TRBV4-1 and TRBJ1-1; D not resolved. The germline CDR1 and CDR2 sequences are MGHRA and YSYEKL. The CDR3 runs 15 residues. Trimming cost V 0 bases and J 4 bases, with 12 bases left between them. The CDR3 DNA reads as TGCGCCAGCAGCCAAGACACTTACAGCCTCACTGAAGCTTTCTTT. The encoded protein is CASSQDTYSLTEAFF.

CDR3 DNA sequence: TGTGCCAGCAGCTTAGGGGCAGGGCGTCTTTTCGAGCAGTACTTC. Protein: CASSLGAGRLFEQYF. This rearrangement joins TRBV7-8 to TRBJ2-7, with a weak D call TRBD1 (5 bases). V shed 1 base and J shed 6 bases, with 16 bases lying between them. The CDR3 consists of 15 residues. Germline CDR1 and CDR2: SGHVS and FQNEAQ. Supplemented by reference TRBV7-8 and TRBJ2-7, the full variable domain reads GAGVSQSPRYKVAKRGQDVALRCDPISGHVSLFWYQQALGQGPEFLTYFQNEAQLDKSGLPSDRFFAERPEGSVSTLKIQRTQQEDSAVYLCASSLGAGRLFEQYFGPGTRLTVT.

For the CDR3, the DNA is TGTGCCTGGAGTGTACTAGGTAGGGGTGAGCAGTACTTC. This gives the protein CAWSVLGRGEQYF. The V gene is TRBV30, the J gene TRBJ2-7; either TRBD1 or TRBD2 may supply D (5 bases each). The germline V and J ends were trimmed by 0 bases and 7 bases, with 13 bases remaining between them. The CDR3 is made up of 13 amino acids. Germline V CDR1 and CDR2: GTSNPN, SVGIG (reference sequence).

This rearrangement joins TRBV27 to TRBJ2-7, with 8 bases identical to TRBD2. The CDR3 length is 16 residues. The germline gives CDR1 MNHEY, CDR2 SMNVEV (reference sequence). J lost 2 bases, V lost 4 bases, and 10 bases had no gene match. CDR3 in DNA: TGTGCCAGCAGTTCCCGTGGTAGCGGGGTCCCCTACGAGCAGTACTTC. Its translation: CASSSRGSGVPYEQYF.

This clone was detected a few times. The chain couples TRBV6-6 to TRBJ2-7; perhaps TRBD1 as D (6 bases). Trimming took off 4 bases at V and 6 bases at J, with 16 bases between the two ends. Germline values: CDR1 MNHNY, CDR2 SVGAGI (reference sequence). This CDR3 is 14 amino acids long. CDR3 region: CASSSPGQAFEQYF. DNA of the CDR3: TGTGCCAGCAGTTCCCCGGGACAAGCGTTCGAGCAGTACTTC.

This clone was seen just once. J is TRBJ2-1 and V is TRBV9; 7 bases align to TRBD2. The CDR3 is 18 residues long. Looked up from germline, CDR1 is SGDLS and CDR2 is YYNGEE. J gave up 0 bases and V 2 bases, and 11 bases lay outside the gene matches. The CDR3 sequence: CASSVGGVGIGSYNEQFF. The DNA of the CDR3 is TGTGCCAGCAGCGTTGGGGGGGTCGGTATCGGCTCCTACAATGAGCAGTTCTTC.

J is TRBJ2-7 and V is TRBV9; D not resolved. With 6 bases removed from V and 1 base from J, the gap between germline ends came to 17 bases. The CDR3 contains 15 residues. Per the germline V gene, CDR1 is SGDLS and CDR2 is YYNGEE. The chain's CDR3 is CASNKRPIHSYEQYF. CDR3 sequence (DNA): TGTGCCAGCAACAAGAGGCCAATCCATTCCTACGAGCAGTACTTC.